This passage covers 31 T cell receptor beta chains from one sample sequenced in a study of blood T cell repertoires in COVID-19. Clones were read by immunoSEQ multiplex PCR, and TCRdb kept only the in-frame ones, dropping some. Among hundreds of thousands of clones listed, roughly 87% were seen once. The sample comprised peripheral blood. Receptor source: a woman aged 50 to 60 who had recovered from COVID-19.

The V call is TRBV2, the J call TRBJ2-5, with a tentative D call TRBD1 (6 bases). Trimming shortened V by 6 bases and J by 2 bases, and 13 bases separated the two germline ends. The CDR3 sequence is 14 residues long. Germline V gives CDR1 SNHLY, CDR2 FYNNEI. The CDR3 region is CASSSPGQQETQYF. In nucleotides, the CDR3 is TGTGCCAGCAGCTCACCCGGACAGCAAGAGACCCAGTACTTC.

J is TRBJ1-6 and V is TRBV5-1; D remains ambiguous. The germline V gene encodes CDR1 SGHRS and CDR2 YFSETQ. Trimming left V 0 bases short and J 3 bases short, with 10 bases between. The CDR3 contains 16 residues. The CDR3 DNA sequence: TGCGCCAGCAGCTTGGCTCAGGAAAGCTATAATTCACCCCTCCACTTT. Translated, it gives CASSLAQESYNSPLHF.

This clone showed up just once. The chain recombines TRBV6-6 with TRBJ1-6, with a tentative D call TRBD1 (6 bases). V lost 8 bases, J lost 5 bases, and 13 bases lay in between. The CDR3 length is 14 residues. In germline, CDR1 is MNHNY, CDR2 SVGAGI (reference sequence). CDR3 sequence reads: CASDRTENNSPLHF. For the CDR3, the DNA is TGTGCCAGCGACCGGACAGAAAATAATTCACCCCTCCACTTT.

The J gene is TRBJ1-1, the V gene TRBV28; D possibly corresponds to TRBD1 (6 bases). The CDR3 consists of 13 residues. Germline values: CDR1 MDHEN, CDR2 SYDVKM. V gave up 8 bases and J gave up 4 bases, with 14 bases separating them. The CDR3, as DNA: TGTGCCAGCGGTGGGCAGGGGCCCACTGAAGCTTTCTTT. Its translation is CASGGQGPTEAFF.

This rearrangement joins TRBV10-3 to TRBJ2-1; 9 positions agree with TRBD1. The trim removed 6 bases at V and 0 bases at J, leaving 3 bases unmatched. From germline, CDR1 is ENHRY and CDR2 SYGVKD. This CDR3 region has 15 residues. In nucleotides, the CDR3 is TGTGCCATCAGACAACAGGGGGCCTCCTACAATGAGCAGTTCTTC. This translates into CAIRQQGASYNEQFF.

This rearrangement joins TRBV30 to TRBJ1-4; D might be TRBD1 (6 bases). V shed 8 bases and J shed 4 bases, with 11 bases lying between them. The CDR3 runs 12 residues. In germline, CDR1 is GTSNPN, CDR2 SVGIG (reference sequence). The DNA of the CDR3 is TGTGCCGGCCGACAGGATAATGAAAAACTGTTTTTT. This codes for CAGRQDNEKLFF. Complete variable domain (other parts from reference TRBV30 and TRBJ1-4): SQTIHQWPATLVQPVGSPLSLECTVEGTSNPNLYWYRQAAGRGLQLLFYSVGIGQISSEVPQNLSASRPQDRQFILSSKKLLLSDSGFYLCAGRQDNEKLFFGSGTQLSVL.

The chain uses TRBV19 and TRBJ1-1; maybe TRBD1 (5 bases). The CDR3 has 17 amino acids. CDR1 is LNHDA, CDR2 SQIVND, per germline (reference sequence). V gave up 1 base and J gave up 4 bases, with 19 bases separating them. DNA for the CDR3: TGTGCCAGTAGTATAGTCCCGGGGGAAATTTTGGGCACTGAAGCTTTCTTT. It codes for CASSIVPGEILGTEAFF. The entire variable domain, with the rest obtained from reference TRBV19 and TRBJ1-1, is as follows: DGGITQSPKYLFRKEGQNVTLSCEQNLNHDAMYWYRQDPGQGLRLIYYSQIVNDFQKGDIAEGYSVSREKKESFPLTVTSAQKNPTAFYLCASSIVPGEILGTEAFFGQGTRLTVV.

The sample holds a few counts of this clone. The CDR3 here is CASRSGQGLNEKLFF. As DNA, the CDR3 is TGTGCCAGCAGATCCGGACAGGGCCTTAATGAAAAACTGTTTTTT. The V gene is TRBV28, the J gene TRBJ1-4; 8 nucleotides agree with TRBD1. Looked up from germline, CDR1 is MDHEN and CDR2 is SYDVKM. The CDR3 has 15 amino acids. The ends lost 6 bases at V and 4 bases at J; junction bases unmatched: 7.

The CDR3 spells CASSHLRNYGYTF. The CDR3 DNA sequence: TGCGCCAGCAGCCATCTCAGAAACTATGGCTACACCTTC. V is TRBV4-3 and J is TRBJ1-2; D is ambiguous. The CDR3 runs to 13 residues. Germline-derived CDR1 and CDR2 are LGHNA and YSLEER. Between the trimmed V and J ends, which lost 3 bases and 2 bases, there was a span of 7 bases.

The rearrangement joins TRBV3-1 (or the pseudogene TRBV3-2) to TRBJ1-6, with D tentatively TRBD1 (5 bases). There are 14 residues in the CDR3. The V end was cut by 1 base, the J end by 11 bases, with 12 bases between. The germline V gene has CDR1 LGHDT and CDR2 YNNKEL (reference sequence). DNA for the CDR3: TGTGCCAGCAGCCAAGCCCAGGGTGAAACACCCCTCCACTTT. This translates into CASSQAQGETPLHF.

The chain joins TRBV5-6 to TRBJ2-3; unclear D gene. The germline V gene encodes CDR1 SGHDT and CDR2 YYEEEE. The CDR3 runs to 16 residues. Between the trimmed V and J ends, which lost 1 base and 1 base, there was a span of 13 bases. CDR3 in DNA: TGTGCCAGCAGCTTGTTCGGCTCGACTCGCACAGATACGCAGTATTTT. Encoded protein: CASSLFGSTRTDTQYF.

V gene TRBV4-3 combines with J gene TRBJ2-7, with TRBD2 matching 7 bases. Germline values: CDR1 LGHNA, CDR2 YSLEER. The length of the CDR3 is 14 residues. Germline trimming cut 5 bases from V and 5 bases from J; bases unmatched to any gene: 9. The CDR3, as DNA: TGCGCCAGCAGCTGGGGGGAGGGAAGACACGAGCAGTACTTC. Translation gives CASSWGEGRHEQYF.

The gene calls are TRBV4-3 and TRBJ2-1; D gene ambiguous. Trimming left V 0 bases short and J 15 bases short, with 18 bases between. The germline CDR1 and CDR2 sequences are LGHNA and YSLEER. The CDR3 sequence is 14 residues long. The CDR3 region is CASSQEGQWRPLFF. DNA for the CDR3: TGCGCCAGCAGCCAAGAAGGTCAATGGCGGCCCCTGTTCTTC.

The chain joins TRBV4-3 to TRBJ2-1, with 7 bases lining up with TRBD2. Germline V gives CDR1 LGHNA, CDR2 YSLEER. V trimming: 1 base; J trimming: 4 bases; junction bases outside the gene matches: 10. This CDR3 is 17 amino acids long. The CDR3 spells CASSQGSGGSFYNEQFF. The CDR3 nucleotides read TGCGCCAGCAGCCAAGGGTCCGGCGGGAGTTTTTACAATGAGCAGTTCTTC.

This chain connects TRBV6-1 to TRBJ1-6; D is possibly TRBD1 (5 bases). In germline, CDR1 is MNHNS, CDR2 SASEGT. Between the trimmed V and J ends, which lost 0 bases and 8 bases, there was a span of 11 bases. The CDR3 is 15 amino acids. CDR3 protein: CASSEARDPYSPLHF. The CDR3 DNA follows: TGTGCCAGCAGTGAAGCGCGGGACCCTTATTCACCCCTCCACTTT.

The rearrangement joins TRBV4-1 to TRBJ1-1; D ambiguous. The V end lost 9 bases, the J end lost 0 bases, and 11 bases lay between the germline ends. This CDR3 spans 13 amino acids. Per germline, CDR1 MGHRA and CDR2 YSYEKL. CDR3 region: CASRAILNTEAFF. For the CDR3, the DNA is TGCGCCAGTCGAGCAATCTTGAACACTGAAGCTTTCTTT.

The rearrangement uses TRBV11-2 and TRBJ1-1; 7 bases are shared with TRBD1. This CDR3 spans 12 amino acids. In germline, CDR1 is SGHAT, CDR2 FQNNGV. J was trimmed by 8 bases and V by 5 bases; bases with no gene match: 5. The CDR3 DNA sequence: TGTGCCAGCAGCCGCTCGACAGGGGAAGCTTTCTTT. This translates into CASSRSTGEAFF.

The CDR3 bases are TGCAGCGTTGGGGCGGGAGGGGTCGATGAGCAGTTCTTC. It encodes CSVGAGGVDEQFF. This chain links TRBV29-1 with TRBJ2-1, with 9 bases matching TRBD2. The CDR3 sequence is 13 residues long. Germline CDR1 reads SQVTM; CDR2 reads ANQGSEA. Trimming took 4 bases from V and 8 from J; bases not matched to a gene: 6.

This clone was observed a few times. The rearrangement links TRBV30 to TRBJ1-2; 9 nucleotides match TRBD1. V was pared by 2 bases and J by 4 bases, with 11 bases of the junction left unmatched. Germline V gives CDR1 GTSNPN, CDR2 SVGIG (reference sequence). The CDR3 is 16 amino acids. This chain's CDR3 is CAWSWTGDYYLYGYTF. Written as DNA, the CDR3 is TGTGCCTGGAGTTGGACAGGGGATTATTACCTCTATGGCTACACCTTC.

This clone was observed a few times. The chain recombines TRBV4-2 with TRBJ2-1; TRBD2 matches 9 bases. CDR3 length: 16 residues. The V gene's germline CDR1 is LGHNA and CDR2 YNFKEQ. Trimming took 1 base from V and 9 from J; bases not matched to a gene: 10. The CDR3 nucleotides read TGTGCCAGCAGCCAAGCTGTTAATAGCGGGAGACGTGAGCAGTTCTTC. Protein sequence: CASSQAVNSGRREQFF.

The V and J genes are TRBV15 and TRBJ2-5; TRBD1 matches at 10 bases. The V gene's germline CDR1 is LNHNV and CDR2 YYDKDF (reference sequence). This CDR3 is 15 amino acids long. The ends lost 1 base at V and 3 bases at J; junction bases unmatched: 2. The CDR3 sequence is CATSRGGTGEETQYF. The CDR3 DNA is TGTGCCACCAGCAGAGGAGGGACAGGGGAAGAGACCCAGTACTTC.

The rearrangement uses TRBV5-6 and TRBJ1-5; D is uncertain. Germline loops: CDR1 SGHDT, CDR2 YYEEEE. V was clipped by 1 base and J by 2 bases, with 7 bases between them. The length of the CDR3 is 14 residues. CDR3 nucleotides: TGTGCCAGCAGCTTGACGACTGGCAATCAGCCCCAGCATTTT. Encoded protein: CASSLTTGNQPQHF. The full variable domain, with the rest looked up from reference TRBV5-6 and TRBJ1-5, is DAGVTQSPTHLIKTRGQQVTLRCSPKSGHDTVSWYQQALGQGPQFIFQYYEEEERQRGNFPDRFSGHQFPNYSSELNVNALLLGDSALYLCASSLTTGNQPQHFGDGTRLSIL.

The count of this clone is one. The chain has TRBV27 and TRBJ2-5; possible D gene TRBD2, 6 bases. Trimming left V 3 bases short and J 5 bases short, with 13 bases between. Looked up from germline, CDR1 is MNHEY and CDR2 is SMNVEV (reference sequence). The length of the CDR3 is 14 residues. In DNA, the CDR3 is TGTGCCAGCAGTTTGGGTAGGGCGGGGGAGACCCAGTACTTC. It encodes CASSLGRAGETQYF.

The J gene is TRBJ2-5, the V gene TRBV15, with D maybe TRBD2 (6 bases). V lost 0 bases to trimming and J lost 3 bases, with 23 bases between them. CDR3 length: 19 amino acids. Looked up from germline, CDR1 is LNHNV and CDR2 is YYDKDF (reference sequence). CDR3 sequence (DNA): TGTGCCACCAGCAGAGAGATTCGGTTGACGAGGACTAAAGAAGAGACCCAGTACTTC. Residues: CATSREIRLTRTKEETQYF.

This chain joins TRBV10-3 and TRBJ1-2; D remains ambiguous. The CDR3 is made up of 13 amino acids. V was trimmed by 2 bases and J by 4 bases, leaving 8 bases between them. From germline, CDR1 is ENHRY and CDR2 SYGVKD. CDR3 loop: CAISEEGSYGYTF. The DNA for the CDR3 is TGTGCCATCAGTGAGGAGGGTAGCTATGGCTACACCTTC.

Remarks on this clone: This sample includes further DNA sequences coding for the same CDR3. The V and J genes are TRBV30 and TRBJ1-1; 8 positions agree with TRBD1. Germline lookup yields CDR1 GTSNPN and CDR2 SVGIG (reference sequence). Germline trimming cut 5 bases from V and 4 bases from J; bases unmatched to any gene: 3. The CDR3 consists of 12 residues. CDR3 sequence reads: CAWRTGPTEAFF. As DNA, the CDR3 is TGTGCCTGGCGGACAGGGCCCACTGAAGCTTTCTTT.

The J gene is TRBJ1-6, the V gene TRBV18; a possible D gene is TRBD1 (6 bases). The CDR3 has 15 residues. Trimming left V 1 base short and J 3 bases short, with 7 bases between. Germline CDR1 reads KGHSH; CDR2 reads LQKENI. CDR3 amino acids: CASSPRDNYNSPLHF. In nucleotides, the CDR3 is TGTGCCAGCTCACCACGGGACAACTATAATTCACCCCTCCACTTT.

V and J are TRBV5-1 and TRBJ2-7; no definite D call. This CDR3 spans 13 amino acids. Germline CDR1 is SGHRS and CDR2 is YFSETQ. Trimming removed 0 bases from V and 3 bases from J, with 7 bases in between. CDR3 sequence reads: CASSLAYGYEQYF. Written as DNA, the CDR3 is TGCGCCAGCAGCTTGGCCTACGGCTACGAGCAGTACTTC.

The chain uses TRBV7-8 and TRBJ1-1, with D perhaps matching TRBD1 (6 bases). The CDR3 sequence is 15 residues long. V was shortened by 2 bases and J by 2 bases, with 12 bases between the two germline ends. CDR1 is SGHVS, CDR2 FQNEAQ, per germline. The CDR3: CASSLNRDANTEAFF. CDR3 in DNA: TGTGCCAGCAGCTTAAACAGGGATGCTAACACTGAAGCTTTCTTT.

The CDR3 DNA follows: TGTGCCAGCAGCCAAGATACGGGCCGGGGGTCGGATACGCAGTATTTT. Amino acids: CASSQDTGRGSDTQYF. The rearrangement joins TRBV4-2 to TRBJ2-3, with D possibly TRBD2 on 6 matching bases. This CDR3 region has 16 residues. Trimming pared 0 bases from V and 6 bases from J, leaving 16 bases between. CDR1 and CDR2 from the germline V gene are LGHNA and YNFKEQ.

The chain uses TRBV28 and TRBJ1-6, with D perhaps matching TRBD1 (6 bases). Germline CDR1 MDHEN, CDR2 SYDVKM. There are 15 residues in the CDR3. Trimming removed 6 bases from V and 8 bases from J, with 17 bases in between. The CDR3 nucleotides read TGTGCCAGCAGGTTGGGCGGACAGAGATATTCACCCCTCCACTTT. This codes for CASRLGGQRYSPLHF. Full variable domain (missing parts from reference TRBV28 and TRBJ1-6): DVKVTQSSRYLVKRTGEKVFLECVQDMDHENMFWYRQDPGLGLRLIYFSYDVKMKEKGDIPEGYSVSREKKERFSLILESASTNQTSMYLCASRLGGQRYSPLHFGNGTRLTVT.